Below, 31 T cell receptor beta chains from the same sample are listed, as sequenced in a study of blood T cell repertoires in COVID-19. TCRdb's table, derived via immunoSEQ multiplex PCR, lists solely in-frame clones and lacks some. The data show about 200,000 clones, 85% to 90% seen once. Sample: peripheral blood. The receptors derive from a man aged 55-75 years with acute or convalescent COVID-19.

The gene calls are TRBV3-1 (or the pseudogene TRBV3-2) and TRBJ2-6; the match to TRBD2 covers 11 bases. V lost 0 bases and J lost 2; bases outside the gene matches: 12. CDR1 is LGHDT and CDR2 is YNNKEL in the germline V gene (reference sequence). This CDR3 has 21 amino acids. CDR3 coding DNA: TGTGCCAGCAGCCAAGATATGGCTAGCGGGGGGAAGCGCCCTGGGGCCAACGTCCTGACTTTC. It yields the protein CASSQDMASGGKRPGANVLTF.

CDR3 sequence reads: CASSFGGTNTEAFF. CDR3 coding DNA: TGTGCCAGCAGCTTCGGCGGGACGAACACTGAAGCTTTCTTT. V is TRBV11-3 and J is TRBJ1-1, with a possible D match to TRBD1 (5 bases). The V end lost 3 bases, the J end lost 1 base, and 9 bases lay between the germline ends. The length of the CDR3 is 14 residues. Germline V CDR1 and CDR2: SGHNT, YENEEA.

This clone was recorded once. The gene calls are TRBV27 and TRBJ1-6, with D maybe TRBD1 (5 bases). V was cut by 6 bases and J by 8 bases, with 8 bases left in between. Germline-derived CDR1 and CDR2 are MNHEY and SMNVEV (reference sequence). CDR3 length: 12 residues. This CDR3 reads CASRGLDSPLHF. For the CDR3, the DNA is TGTGCCAGCAGGGGGCTTGATTCACCCCTCCACTTT.

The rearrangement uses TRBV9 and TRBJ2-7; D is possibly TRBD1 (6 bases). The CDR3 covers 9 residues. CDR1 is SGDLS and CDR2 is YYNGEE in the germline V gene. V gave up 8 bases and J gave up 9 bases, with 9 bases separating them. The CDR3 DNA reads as TGTGCCAGTGGACAGCCGCAGTACTTC. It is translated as CASGQPQYF. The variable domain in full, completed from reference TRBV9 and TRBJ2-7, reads DSGVTQTPKHLITATGQRVTLRCSPRSGDLSVYWYQQSLDQGLQFLIQYYNGEERAKGNILERFSAQQFPDLHSELNLSSLELGDSALYFCASGQPQYFGPGTRLTVT.

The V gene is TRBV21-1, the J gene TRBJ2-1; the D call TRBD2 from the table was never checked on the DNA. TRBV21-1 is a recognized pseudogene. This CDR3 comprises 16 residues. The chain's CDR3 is CASSISRGGSYNEQFF. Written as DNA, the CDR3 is TGTGCCAGCAGCATTTCTCGGGGGGGCTCCTACAATGAGCAGTTCTTC.

The CDR3 coding sequence is TGTGCCAGCACCCCCTCGGGGACAGGGGCCTACGAGCAGTACTTC. Translating it yields CASTPSGTGAYEQYF. J is TRBJ2-7 and V is TRBV27; the match to TRBD1 covers 10 bases. The CDR3 is 15 residues long. The ends lost 7 bases at V and 2 bases at J; junction bases unmatched: 8. The germline gives CDR1 MNHEY, CDR2 SMNVEV (reference sequence).

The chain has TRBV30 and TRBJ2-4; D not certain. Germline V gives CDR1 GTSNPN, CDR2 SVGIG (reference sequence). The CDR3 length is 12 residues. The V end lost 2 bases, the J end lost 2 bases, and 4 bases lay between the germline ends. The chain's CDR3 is CAWSPTKNIQYF. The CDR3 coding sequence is TGTGCCTGGAGTCCCACCAAAAACATTCAGTACTTC.

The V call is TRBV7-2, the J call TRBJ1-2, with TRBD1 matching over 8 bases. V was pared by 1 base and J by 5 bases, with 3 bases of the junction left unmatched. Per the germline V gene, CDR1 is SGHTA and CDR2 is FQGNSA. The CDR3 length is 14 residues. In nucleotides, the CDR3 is TGTGCCAGCAGCTTAGAAAGGACAGGGTATGGCTACACCTTC. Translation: CASSLERTGYGYTF.

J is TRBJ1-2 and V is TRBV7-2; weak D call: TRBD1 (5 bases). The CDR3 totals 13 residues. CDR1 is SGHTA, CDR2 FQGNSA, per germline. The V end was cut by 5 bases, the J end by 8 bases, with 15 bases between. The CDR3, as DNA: TGTGCCAGCAGCGTAGTACGGGGGAGCGGCTACACCTTC. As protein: CASSVVRGSGYTF.

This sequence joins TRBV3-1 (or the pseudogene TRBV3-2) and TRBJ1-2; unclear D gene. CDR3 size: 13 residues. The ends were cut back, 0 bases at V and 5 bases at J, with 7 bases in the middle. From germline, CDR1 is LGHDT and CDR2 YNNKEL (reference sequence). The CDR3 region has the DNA TGTGCCAGCAGCCAAGACTGGGAGTATGGCTACACCTTC. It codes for CASSQDWEYGYTF.

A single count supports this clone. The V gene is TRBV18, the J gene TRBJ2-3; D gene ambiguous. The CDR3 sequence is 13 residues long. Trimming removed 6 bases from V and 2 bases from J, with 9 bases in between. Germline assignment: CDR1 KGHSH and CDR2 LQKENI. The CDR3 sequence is CASSKQPTDTQYF. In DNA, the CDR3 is TGTGCCAGCTCTAAACAGCCCACAGATACGCAGTATTTT.

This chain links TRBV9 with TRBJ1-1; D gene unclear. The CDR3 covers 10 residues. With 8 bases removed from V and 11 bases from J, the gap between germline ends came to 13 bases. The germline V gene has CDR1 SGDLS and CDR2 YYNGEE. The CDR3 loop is CASEPGGAFF. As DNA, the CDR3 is TGTGCCAGTGAGCCGGGTGGGGCTTTCTTT. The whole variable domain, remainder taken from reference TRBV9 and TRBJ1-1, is DSGVTQTPKHLITATGQRVTLRCSPRSGDLSVYWYQQSLDQGLQFLIQYYNGEERAKGNILERFSAQQFPDLHSELNLSSLELGDSALYFCASEPGGAFFGQGTRLTVV.

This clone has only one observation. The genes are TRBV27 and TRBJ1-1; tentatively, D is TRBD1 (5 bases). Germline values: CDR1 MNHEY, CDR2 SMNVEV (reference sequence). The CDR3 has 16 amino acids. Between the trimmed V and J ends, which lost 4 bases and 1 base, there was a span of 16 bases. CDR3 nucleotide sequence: TGTGCCAGCAGTTCCCTACGGGGGGGGACGAACACTGAAGCTTTCTTT. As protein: CASSSLRGGTNTEAFF.

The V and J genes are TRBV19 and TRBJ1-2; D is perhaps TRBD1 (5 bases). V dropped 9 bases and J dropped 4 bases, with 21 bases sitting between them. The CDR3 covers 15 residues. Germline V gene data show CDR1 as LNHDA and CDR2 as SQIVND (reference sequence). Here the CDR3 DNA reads TGTGCCAGACCAAAAGGGGATCGGGGGGGCTATGGCTACACCTTC. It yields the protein CARPKGDRGGYGYTF.

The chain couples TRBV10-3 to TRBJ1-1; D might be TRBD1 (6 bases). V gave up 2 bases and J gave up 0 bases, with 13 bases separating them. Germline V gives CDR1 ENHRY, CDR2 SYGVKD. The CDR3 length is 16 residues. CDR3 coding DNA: TGTGCCATCAGTGAGAGGGGGACATTGGTGAACACTGAAGCTTTCTTT. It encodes CAISERGTLVNTEAFF.

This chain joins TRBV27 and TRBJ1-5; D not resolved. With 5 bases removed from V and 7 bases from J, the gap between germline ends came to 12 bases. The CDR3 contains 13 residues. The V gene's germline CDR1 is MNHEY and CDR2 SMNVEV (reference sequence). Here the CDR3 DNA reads TGTGCCAGCAGTCCCAGCCGGGTCCAGCCCCAGCATTTT. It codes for CASSPSRVQPQHF.

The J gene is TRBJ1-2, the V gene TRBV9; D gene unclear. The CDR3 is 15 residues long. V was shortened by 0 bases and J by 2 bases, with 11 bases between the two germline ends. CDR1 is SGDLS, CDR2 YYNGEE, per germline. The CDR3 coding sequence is TGTGCCAGCAGCGTAGTGGGTGGCGGAAACTATGGCTACACCTTC. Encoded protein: CASSVVGGGNYGYTF. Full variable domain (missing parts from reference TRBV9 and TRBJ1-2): DSGVTQTPKHLITATGQRVTLRCSPRSGDLSVYWYQQSLDQGLQFLIQYYNGEERAKGNILERFSAQQFPDLHSELNLSSLELGDSALYFCASSVVGGGNYGYTFGSGTRLTVV.

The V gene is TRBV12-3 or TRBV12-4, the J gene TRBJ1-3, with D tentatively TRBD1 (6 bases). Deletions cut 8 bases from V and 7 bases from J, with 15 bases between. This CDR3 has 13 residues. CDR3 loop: CASGTGGRNTIYF. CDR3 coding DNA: TGTGCCAGCGGAACGGGGGGGCGGAACACCATATATTTT.

This CDR3 is CASSRQAGGSSYNEQFF. The CDR3 DNA is TGTGCCAGCAGTCGTCAAGCGGGGGGTAGCTCCTACAATGAGCAGTTCTTC. This sequence joins TRBV6-6 and TRBJ2-1; 9 bases line up with TRBD2. This CDR3 region has 17 residues. Germline V gene data show CDR1 as MNHNY and CDR2 as SVGAGI (reference sequence). J gave up 0 bases and V 5 bases, and 8 bases lay outside the gene matches.

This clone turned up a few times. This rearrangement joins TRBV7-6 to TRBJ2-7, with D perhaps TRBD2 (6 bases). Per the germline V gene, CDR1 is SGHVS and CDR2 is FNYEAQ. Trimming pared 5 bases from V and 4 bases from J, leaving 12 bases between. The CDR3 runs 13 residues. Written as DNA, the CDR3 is TGTGCCAGCAGCGTAAATCGGGAGTACGAGCAGTACTTC. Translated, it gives CASSVNREYEQYF.

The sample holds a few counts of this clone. The CDR3 bases are TGTGCCAGCAGCCAACGGGAAAATGAGCAGTTCTTC. As protein: CASSQRENEQFF. The chain links TRBV3-1 (or the pseudogene TRBV3-2) to TRBJ2-1; TRBD2 might be the D (5 bases). Germline CDR1 reads LGHDT; CDR2 reads YNNKEL (reference sequence). Trimming shortened V by 2 bases and J by 7 bases, and 6 bases separated the two germline ends. The length of the CDR3 is 12 residues.

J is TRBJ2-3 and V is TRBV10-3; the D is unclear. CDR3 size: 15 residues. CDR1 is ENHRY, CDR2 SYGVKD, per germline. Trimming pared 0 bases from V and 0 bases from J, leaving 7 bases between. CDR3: CAISESATSTDTQYF. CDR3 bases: TGTGCCATCAGTGAGTCTGCTACTAGCACAGATACGCAGTATTTT.

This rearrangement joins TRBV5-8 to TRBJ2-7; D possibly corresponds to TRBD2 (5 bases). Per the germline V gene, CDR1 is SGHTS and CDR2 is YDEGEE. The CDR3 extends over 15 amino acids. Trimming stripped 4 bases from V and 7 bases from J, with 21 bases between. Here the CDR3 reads CASSRHQGPPGEQYF. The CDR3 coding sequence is TGTGCCAGCAGCCGACACCAAGGGCCGCCGGGGGAGCAGTACTTC.

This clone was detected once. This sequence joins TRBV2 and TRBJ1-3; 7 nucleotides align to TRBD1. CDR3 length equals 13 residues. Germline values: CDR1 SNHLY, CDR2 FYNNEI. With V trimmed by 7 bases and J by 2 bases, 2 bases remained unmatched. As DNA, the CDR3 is TGTGCCAGCAAAGACAGGGCTGGAAACACCATATATTTT. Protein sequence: CASKDRAGNTIYF.

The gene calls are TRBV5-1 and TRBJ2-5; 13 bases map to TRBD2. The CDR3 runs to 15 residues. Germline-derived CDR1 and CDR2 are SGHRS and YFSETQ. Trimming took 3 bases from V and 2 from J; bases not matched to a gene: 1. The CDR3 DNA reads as TGCGCCAGCAGCTGGACTAGCGGGAGTCAAGAGACCCAGTACTTC. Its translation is CASSWTSGSQETQYF.

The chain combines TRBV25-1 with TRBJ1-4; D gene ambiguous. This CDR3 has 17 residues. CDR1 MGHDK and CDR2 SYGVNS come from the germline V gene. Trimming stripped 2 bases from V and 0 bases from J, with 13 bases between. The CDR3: CASSEGRAYSTNEKLFF. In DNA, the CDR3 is TGTGCCAGCAGTGAAGGGAGGGCCTATTCAACTAATGAAAAACTGTTTTTT.

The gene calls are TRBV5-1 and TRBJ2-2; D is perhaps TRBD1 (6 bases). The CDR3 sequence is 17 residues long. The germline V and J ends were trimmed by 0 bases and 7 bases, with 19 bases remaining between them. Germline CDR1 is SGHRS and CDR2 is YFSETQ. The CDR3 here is CASSLGRRGPQGGELFF. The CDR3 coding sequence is TGCGCCAGCAGCTTGGGGCGCAGGGGACCACAGGGCGGGGAGCTGTTTTTT. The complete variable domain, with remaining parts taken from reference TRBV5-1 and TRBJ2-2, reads KAGVTQTPRYLIKTRGQQVTLSCSPISGHRSVSWYQQTPGQGLQFLFEYFSETQRNKGNFPGRFSGRQFSNSRSEMNVSTLELGDSALYLCASSLGRRGPQGGELFFGEGSRLTVL.

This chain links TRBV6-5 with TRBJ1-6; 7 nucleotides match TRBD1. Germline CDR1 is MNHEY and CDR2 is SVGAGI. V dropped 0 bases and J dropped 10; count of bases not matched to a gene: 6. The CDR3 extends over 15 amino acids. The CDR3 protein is CASSYSGQVSSPLHF. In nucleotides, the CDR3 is TGTGCCAGCAGTTACTCCGGACAGGTTTCCTCACCCCTCCACTTT.

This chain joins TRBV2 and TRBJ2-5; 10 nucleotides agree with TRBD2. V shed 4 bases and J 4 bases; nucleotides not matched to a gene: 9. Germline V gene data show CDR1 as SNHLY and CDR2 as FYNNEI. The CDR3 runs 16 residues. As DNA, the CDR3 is TGTGCCAGCAGTGTAGCGCTAGCGGGGGTACGAGAGACCCAGTACTTC. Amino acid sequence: CASSVALAGVRETQYF.

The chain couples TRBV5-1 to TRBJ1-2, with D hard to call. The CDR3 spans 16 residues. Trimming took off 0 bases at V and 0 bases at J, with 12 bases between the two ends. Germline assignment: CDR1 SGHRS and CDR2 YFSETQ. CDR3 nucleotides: TGCGCCAGCAGCTTGGGAGGGAATCAAGCTAACTATGGCTACACCTTC. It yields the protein CASSLGGNQANYGYTF.

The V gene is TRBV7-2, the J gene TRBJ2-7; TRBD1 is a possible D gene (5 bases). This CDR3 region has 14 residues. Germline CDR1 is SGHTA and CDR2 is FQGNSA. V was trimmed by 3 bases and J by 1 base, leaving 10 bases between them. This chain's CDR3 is CASSFDSASYEQYF. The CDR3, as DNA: TGTGCCAGCAGCTTCGACAGTGCGTCCTACGAGCAGTACTTC.